These T cell receptor beta chains were read from a single sample in a study of OX40 agonist ivuxolimab in advanced cancers. The method was immunoSEQ multiplex PCR; TCRdb's version includes in-frame clones alone and lacks a portion of them. The repertoire holds 60,000 to 70,000 clones, with around 83% as singletons. The sequenced sample was CD4+ or CD8+ T cells sorted from blood, obtained in a trial of the OX40 agonist ivuxolimab. The receptor source for this set is an adult with an advanced solid tumor such as melanoma, head and neck, liver or kidney cancer. Both conserved end residues are part of each CDR3. Each record gives: clone size, J gene, V gene, D gene, CDR3 protein, CDR3 DNA. The D gene is left open where the match is weak. Clone size is shown for a subset of rows, as once, few, many or a class of expanded clone.

>NA|TRBJ1-1|TRBV5-1|NA
CASSTGSRNTEAFF
TGCGCCAGCAGCACAGGGTCGAGGAACACTGAAGCTTTCTTT
>NA|TRBJ2-7|TRBV18|NA
CASSPSKGIGEQYF
TGTGCCAGCTCACCCTCTAAGGGTATCGGCGAGCAGTACTTC
>NA|TRBJ2-7|TRBV2|TRBD1
CASSGTGISYEQYF
TGTGCCAGCAGTGGGACAGGGATTTCTTACGAGCAGTACTTC
>NA|TRBJ2-2|TRBV21-1|NA
CASSFVEGLTGELFF
TGTGCCAGCAGCTTCGTGGAGGGGCTAACCGGGGAGCTGTTTTTT
>NA|TRBJ1-3|TRBV28|NA
CASRLDRTSPIYF
TGTGCCAGCAGATTAGACCGTACCTCCCCCATATATTTT
>NA|TRBJ2-1|TRBV7-2|NA
CASTRARGNEQFF
TGTGCCAGCACCCGAGCGCGGGGCAATGAGCAGTTCTTC
>NA|TRBJ2-2|TRBV6-1|NA
CASSRTGELFF
TGTGCCAGCAGTCGAACCGGGGAGCTGTTTTTT
>NA|TRBJ2-1|TRBV7-3|NA
CASSYRRGSNEQFF
TGTGCCAGCAGCTATCGGAGGGGTTCGAATGAGCAGTTCTTC
>few|TRBJ2-5|TRBV2|NA
CASSLNPGETQYF
TGTGCCAGCAGCTTAAACCCCGGGGAGACCCAGTACTTC
>many|TRBJ2-2|TRBV7-8|NA
CASSLRIVSSGELFF
TGTGCCAGCAGCTTAAGGATAGTGAGCTCCGGGGAGCTGTTTTTT
>NA|TRBJ2-5|TRBV13|TRBD2
CASSPSTSGSQETQYF
TGTGCCAGCAGCCCTTCGACTAGCGGGTCACAAGAGACCCAGTACTTC
>NA|TRBJ2-5|TRBV7-9|NA
CASSGWETQYF
TGTGCCAGCAGCGGATGGGAGACCCAGTACTTC
>NA|TRBJ1-2|TRBV5-1|NA
CASSLTALSGYTF
TGCGCCAGCAGCTTGACAGCTCTATCTGGCTACACCTTC
>once|TRBJ1-1|TRBV7-9|TRBD1
CASSIGQGSTEAFF
TGTGCCAGCAGCATCGGACAGGGGAGTACTGAAGCTTTCTTT
>NA|TRBJ1-2|TRBV28|NA
CASSLYRQDNHGYTF
TGTGCCAGCAGTTTATACCGGCAGGATAACCATGGCTACACCTTC